This record covers a single T cell receptor (beta chain). Antigen unknown. In the same sample, other DNA sequences code for this CDR3. The data were obtained in a study of cytomegalovirus exposure and HLA in healthy donors. For the study at large: Within an early data release were about 85 million unique TCRs drawn from HLA-typed donors. The study, taken as a whole, reports: The study had only CMV serostatus as immune exposure information. Listed as cytomegalovirus-associated were 150 or so TCR beta chains.

The CDR3 runs to 14 residues. After removal of 1 base from V and 3 bases from J, the junction contained 1 base not matched to a gene. Germline CDR1 and CDR2: SNHLY and FYNNEI. Primers included in the PCR were 60 Vbeta and 13 Jbeta primers. Produced via immunoSEQ multiplex PCR; TCRdb's table is partial and in-frame only. Here the sample spans around 100,000 clones, less than 75% being singletons. The specimen was PBMCs. The chain recombines TRBV2 with TRBJ2-3, with 7 bases aligning to TRBD2. This clonotype was obtained from a man aged 35 to 55 in good health and CMV-seropositive. The CDR3 bases are TGTGCCAGCAGTGAAGGGGGGGGGACAGATACGCAGTATTTT. Translation: CASSEGGGTDTQYF.